Following are 30 T cell receptor beta chains from one sample sequenced in a study of cytomegalovirus exposure and HLA in healthy donors. Vbeta (60) and Jbeta (13) primers were used in the PCR. TCRdb keeps only in-frame clones here, not all; method: immunoSEQ multiplex PCR. The table records approximately 160,000 clones, 80% of them present only once. Source material: PBMCs. The source of these receptors is a young man in good health and CMV-seropositive.

The chain recombines TRBV27 with TRBJ2-2; 9 bases map to TRBD2. CDR1 and CDR2 (germline): MNHEY, SMNVEV (reference sequence). The CDR3 loop spans 16 amino acids. Germline trimming cut 5 bases from V and 6 bases from J; bases unmatched to any gene: 10. The CDR3 loop is CASSLMGLAGAGELFF. CDR3 in DNA: TGTGCCAGCAGTCTCATGGGACTAGCCGGGGCCGGGGAGCTGTTTTTT.

The gene calls are TRBV4-2 and TRBJ1-6; D possibly corresponds to TRBD1 (5 bases). There are 15 residues in the CDR3. Germline V CDR1 and CDR2: LGHNA, YNFKEQ. V was cut by 0 bases and J by 10 bases, with 13 bases left in between. The CDR3 spells CASSQEYRRNSPLHF. The CDR3 bases are TGTGCCAGCAGCCAAGAATACAGGAGAAACTCACCCCTCCACTTT.

In this sample, this clone turned up once. This sequence joins TRBV7-9 and TRBJ2-5; 11 bases fit TRBD2. The V and J ends lost 4 bases and 4 bases, in that order; junction bases with no gene match: 8. Per germline, CDR1 SEHNR and CDR2 FQNEAQ (reference sequence). The CDR3 has 16 amino acids. The DNA of the CDR3 is TGTGCCAGCAGCTCCTCCCTACTAGCGGGGGCAGAGACCCAGTACTTC. This gives the protein CASSSSLLAGAETQYF.

The chain joins TRBV20-1 to TRBJ2-3; D is unclear. V lost 5 bases to trimming and J lost 7 bases, with 10 bases between them. Germline V gives CDR1 DFQATT, CDR2 SNEGSKA (reference sequence). The CDR3 loop spans 11 amino acids. CDR3 sequence: CSAPAANTQYF. The DNA for the CDR3 is TGCAGTGCTCCCGCAGCGAATACGCAGTATTTT.

The chain combines TRBV18 with TRBJ1-1, with a weak D call TRBD1 (6 bases). V shed 3 bases and J shed 2 bases, with 13 bases lying between them. The length of the CDR3 is 15 residues. The germline CDR1 and CDR2 sequences are KGHSH and LQKENI. CDR3 sequence (DNA): TGTGCCAGCTCACCCATGAGGACAGAAAACACTGAAGCTTTCTTT. This encodes CASSPMRTENTEAFF.

The chain links TRBV7-9 to TRBJ1-2; a possible D gene is TRBD1 (5 bases). Germline values: CDR1 SEHNR, CDR2 FQNEAQ (reference sequence). This CDR3 comprises 15 residues. V was pared by 11 bases and J by 7 bases, with 26 bases between. CDR3 sequence reads: CAGTGEMAVLSGYTF. The CDR3 DNA is TGTGCCGGAACGGGGGAGATGGCAGTCTTGAGTGGCTACACCTTC.

The CDR3 nucleotides read TGTGCCAGTAGTATACCCTGGACTAGCGGGAGACACAATGAGCAGTTCTTC. This encodes CASSIPWTSGRHNEQFF. The chain carries TRBV19 and TRBJ2-1, with TRBD2 identical over 13 bases. This CDR3 contains 17 residues. V shed 2 bases, J shed 5 bases, and the junction held 6 bases outside the gene matches. Looked up from germline, CDR1 is LNHDA and CDR2 is SQIVND (reference sequence).

The chain links TRBV19 to TRBJ2-2; D unclear. The germline CDR1 and CDR2 sequences are LNHDA and SQIVND (reference sequence). Deletions cut 6 bases from V and 4 bases from J, with 9 bases between. The CDR3 runs to 13 residues. The CDR3 protein is CASRRHTTGELFF. For the CDR3, the DNA is TGTGCCAGTAGAAGACACACCACCGGGGAGCTGTTTTTT.

J is TRBJ2-7 and V is TRBV30, with 9 positions matching TRBD1. V shed 8 bases and J 2 bases; nucleotides not matched to a gene: 4. The V gene's germline CDR1 is GTSNPN and CDR2 SVGIG (reference sequence). This CDR3 spans 12 amino acids. The CDR3 loop is CAAGQGAYEQYF. The CDR3 DNA reads as TGTGCCGCGGGACAGGGCGCCTACGAGCAGTACTTC.

This rearrangement joins TRBV12-5 to TRBJ1-2; a possible D gene is TRBD1 (6 bases). This CDR3 has 14 residues. The V gene's germline CDR1 is LGHNT and CDR2 FRNRAP. Trimming stripped 5 bases from V and 7 bases from J, with 17 bases between. CDR3 region: CASGPSTGFGGYTF. The CDR3 DNA sequence: TGTGCTAGTGGTCCCTCTACAGGGTTCGGTGGCTACACCTTC.

This CDR3 reads CASSFQGTGDGYTF. The CDR3 DNA reads TGTGCCAGCAGTTTCCAAGGGACAGGGGATGGCTACACCTTC. J is TRBJ1-2 and V is TRBV27; 10 positions agree with TRBD1. Germline CDR1 and CDR2: MNHEY and SMNVEV (reference sequence). V shed 3 bases, J shed 6 bases, and the junction held 4 bases outside the gene matches. The CDR3 totals 14 residues.

The V call is TRBV11-3, the J call TRBJ2-7, with TRBD1 matching 10 bases. Germline V gene sequence: CDR1 SGHNT, CDR2 YENEEA. V shed 1 base and J 3 bases; nucleotides not matched to a gene: 9. The CDR3 contains 17 residues. The CDR3 DNA is TGTGCCAGCAGCTTAGCCCGACAGGGGGCGAGGGACTACGAGCAGTACTTC. Residues: CASSLARQGARDYEQYF.

The chain couples TRBV11-2 to TRBJ2-2; 10 bases match TRBD2. The CDR3 totals 16 residues. J was trimmed by 7 bases and V by 8 bases; bases with no gene match: 13. Germline values: CDR1 SGHAT, CDR2 FQNNGV. The CDR3: CASGPGLAGVGGELFF. DNA of the CDR3: TGTGCCAGCGGACCAGGGCTAGCGGGAGTTGGCGGGGAGCTGTTTTTT.

CDR3 bases: TGTGCCAGCAGTTTGAGGGGGGGCCAAGAGACCCAGTACTTC. Protein: CASSLRGGQETQYF. This chain uses TRBV28 with TRBJ2-5; tentatively, D is TRBD2 (7 bases). This CDR3 region has 14 residues. Per germline, CDR1 MDHEN and CDR2 SYDVKM. Deletions cut 3 bases from V and 1 base from J, with 9 bases between. Drawing the rest from reference TRBV28 and TRBJ2-5, the complete variable domain is DVKVTQSSRYLVKRTGEKVFLECVQDMDHENMFWYRQDPGLGLRLIYFSYDVKMKEKGDIPEGYSVSREKKERFSLILESASTNQTSMYLCASSLRGGQETQYFGPGTRLLVL.

The V call is TRBV2, the J call TRBJ2-1; 7 bases fit TRBD1. CDR3 length: 15 amino acids. The germline V gene encodes CDR1 SNHLY and CDR2 FYNNEI. The V gene end was trimmed by 10 bases and the J gene end by 6 bases; junction bases not matched to a gene: 15. CDR3 loop: CAIPARDSSTNEQFF. The CDR3 DNA is TGTGCCATACCCGCCCGGGACAGCTCCACCAATGAGCAGTTCTTC.

The sample holds one count of this clone. V gene TRBV28 combines with J gene TRBJ2-5; TRBD2 might be the D (6 bases). Trimming stripped 2 bases from V and 5 bases from J, with 15 bases between. The CDR3 is 15 amino acids. Looked up from germline, CDR1 is MDHEN and CDR2 is SYDVKM. CDR3: CASSLGGVLSETQYF. CDR3 sequence (DNA): TGTGCCAGCAGTTTAGGCGGGGTTTTAAGTGAGACCCAGTACTTC.

This clone turned up a few times. The chain couples TRBV19 to TRBJ2-5; TRBD2 aligns across 13 bases. The CDR3 is 18 amino acids. J gave up 3 bases and V 3 bases, and 10 bases lay outside the gene matches. Germline V CDR1 and CDR2: LNHDA, SQIVND (reference sequence). For the CDR3, the DNA is TGTGCCAGTAGTATTTCTCTTACGGGACTAGCGGGAAAAGAGACCCAGTACTTC. Translation: CASSISLTGLAGKETQYF.

The J gene is TRBJ2-1, the V gene TRBV7-6; D is undetermined. This CDR3 comprises 12 residues. The germline V gene encodes CDR1 SGHVS and CDR2 FNYEAQ. V was cut by 6 bases and J by 6 bases, with 9 bases left in between. As DNA, the CDR3 is TGTGCCAGCAGTTGGTCGGGCAATGAGCAGTTCTTC. It specifies CASSWSGNEQFF.

The chain carries TRBV7-2 and TRBJ1-5; 7 bases are a match to TRBD1. Trimming took 0 bases from V and 4 from J; bases not matched to a gene: 0. CDR1 SGHTA and CDR2 FQGNSA come from the germline V gene. This CDR3 has 14 residues. Here the CDR3 DNA reads TGTGCCAGCAGCTTAGCGGACAGGAATCAGCCCCAGCATTTT. Translation gives CASSLADRNQPQHF.

The chain links TRBV7-3 to TRBJ2-5; 9 bases fit TRBD2. Per germline, CDR1 SGHTA and CDR2 FQGTGA. The CDR3 has 15 residues. J was trimmed by 5 bases and V by 3 bases; bases with no gene match: 7. The CDR3 DNA reads as TGTGCCAGCAGCTTGGGTCCTAGCGGGACGGAGACCCAGTACTTC. This codes for CASSLGPSGTETQYF.

The J gene is TRBJ2-4, the V gene TRBV18, with 10 bases matching TRBD1. The CDR3 is made up of 15 amino acids. Germline loops: CDR1 KGHSH, CDR2 LQKENI. Trimming took 3 bases from V and 6 from J; bases not matched to a gene: 5. This CDR3 reads CASSPPGQGINIQYF. In DNA form, the CDR3 reads TGTGCCAGCTCACCTCCGGGACAGGGGATAAACATTCAGTACTTC.

The CDR3 region has the DNA TGTGCCAGCTCCAATAGTGGGGAGGGAGGGTACGAGCAGTACTTC. It specifies CASSNSGEGGYEQYF. The J gene is TRBJ2-7, the V gene TRBV28; 7 bases are shared with TRBD2. V lost 8 bases and J lost 4; bases outside the gene matches: 14. Germline CDR1 MDHEN, CDR2 SYDVKM. The CDR3 is made up of 15 amino acids.

This clone was recorded a few times. The chain has TRBV27 and TRBJ2-7; 12 nucleotides match TRBD2. The V and J ends lost 4 bases and 4 bases, in that order; junction bases with no gene match: 8. CDR1 and CDR2 from the germline V gene are MNHEY and SMNVEV (reference sequence). The CDR3 extends over 16 amino acids. The DNA of the CDR3 is TGTGCCAGCAGTTCCCGGACTAGCGGGACGATATACGAGCAGTACTTC. Amino acids: CASSSRTSGTIYEQYF.

The rearrangement links TRBV14 to TRBJ2-6; D might be TRBD1 (5 bases). Trimming pared 2 bases from V and 0 bases from J, leaving 17 bases between. CDR3 length: 19 residues. Germline CDR1 SGHDN, CDR2 FVKESK. The CDR3 region is CASSQPGIGVFSGANVLTF. CDR3 DNA sequence: TGTGCCAGCAGCCAACCAGGGATAGGCGTCTTCTCTGGGGCCAACGTCCTGACTTTC.

V is TRBV10-3 and J is TRBJ1-1, with D perhaps TRBD1 (5 bases). V lost 4 bases to trimming and J lost 1 base, with 7 bases between them. The CDR3 runs to 13 residues. CDR1 is ENHRY and CDR2 is SYGVKD in the germline V gene. CDR3 loop: CAISAGGNTEAFF. CDR3 nucleotide sequence: TGTGCCATCAGTGCGGGGGGGAACACTGAAGCTTTCTTT.

The genes are TRBV27 and TRBJ2-4, with 7 nucleotides matching TRBD2. With 6 bases clipped from V and 8 bases from J, the junction kept 10 bases outside the gene matches. The CDR3 has 14 residues. Germline lookup yields CDR1 MNHEY and CDR2 SMNVEV (reference sequence). CDR3 in DNA: TGTGCCAGCAGGACCAAGGGAGGGAGGGACATTCAGTACTTC. Translating it yields CASRTKGGRDIQYF.

This clone was seen only once. At one end, the junction sequence differs from germline, possibly due to a read error. This chain uses TRBV7-9 with TRBJ1-5; possibly TRBD1 for D (6 bases). The length of the CDR3 is 13 residues. Germline V gives CDR1 SEHNR, CDR2 FQNEAQ (reference sequence). The CDR3 sequence is CSSSRGDTQPQHF. CDR3 DNA sequence: TGTTCCAGCAGCCGGGGGGACACTCAGCCCCAGCATTTT.

This chain connects TRBV4-2 to TRBJ2-2, with no clear D. V dropped 0 bases and J dropped 1 base, with 9 bases sitting between them. The CDR3 is made up of 16 amino acids. CDR1 and CDR2 from the germline V gene are LGHNA and YNFKEQ. The CDR3 DNA is TGTGCCAGCAGCCAAGAACACCATTGGAACACCGGGGAGCTGTTTTTT. This sequence encodes CASSQEHHWNTGELFF.

This sequence joins TRBV28 and TRBJ2-5; TRBD2 matches at 14 bases. The CDR3 is 17 residues long. J was trimmed by 4 bases and V by 2 bases; bases with no gene match: 6. Germline CDR1 is MDHEN and CDR2 is SYDVKM. CDR3 coding DNA: TGTGCCAGCAGTTTAGGACTAGCGGGAGGTATCGGAGAGACCCAGTACTTC. Translation: CASSLGLAGGIGETQYF.

The gene calls are TRBV28 and TRBJ1-4; D ambiguous. The CDR3 runs 16 residues. V gave up 4 bases and J gave up 5 bases, with 17 bases separating them. Germline values: CDR1 MDHEN, CDR2 SYDVKM. The CDR3 sequence: CASSSPSEHSNEKLFF. As DNA, the CDR3 is TGTGCCAGCAGTTCACCCTCTGAGCACTCAAATGAAAAACTGTTTTTT.